The present T cell receptor (beta chain) was sequenced within a study of T cell responses to AZD1222 COVID-19 vaccine. Study outcomes and limitations: Regions left unmutated in variants are reportedly the target of nearly half of spike-specific TCRs. Increases in Spike-specific TCR breadth and depth were seen after two AZD1222 doses. No day 14 peak samples; only post-peak repertoires were characterized.

Pooling was applied to second doses at about 4 or about 12 weeks. Profiling relied on immunoSEQ multiplex PCR, and the TCRdb table lists in-frame clones only, not all of them. The table shows approximately 150,000 clones, with approximately 88% occurring only once. Looked up from germline, CDR1 is SNHLY and CDR2 is FYNNEI. V dropped 3 bases and J dropped 6 bases, with 12 bases sitting between them. The CDR3 spans 13 residues. This clone was detected only once. The antigen is unknown. J is TRBJ2-7 and V is TRBV2; D is perhaps TRBD1 (6 bases). This receptor was identified in an adult who received the AZD1222 COVID-19 vaccine. The sequencing here drew on peripheral blood, taken 28 days after the second AZD1222 dose. The CDR3 reads CASSEGDKPEQYF. The CDR3 nucleotides are TGTGCCAGCAGTGAGGGGGACAAACCCGAGCAGTACTTC.